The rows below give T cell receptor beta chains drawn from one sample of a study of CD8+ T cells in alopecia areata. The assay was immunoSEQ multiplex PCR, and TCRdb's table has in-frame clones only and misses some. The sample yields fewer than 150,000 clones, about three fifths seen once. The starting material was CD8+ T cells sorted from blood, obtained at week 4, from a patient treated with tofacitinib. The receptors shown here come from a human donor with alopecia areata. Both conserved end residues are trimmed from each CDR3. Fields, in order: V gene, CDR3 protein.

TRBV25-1,ASSEDTIYGYT
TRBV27,ASSLLSNTEAF
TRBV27,ASSSGGQPQH
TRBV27,ASSPLTGLGYGYT
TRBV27,ASSLSGTDTQY
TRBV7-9,ASNRGQGATYEQY
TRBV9,ASSVEASGTYYNEQF
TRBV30,AWSVRAEAF
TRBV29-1,SVEQRYEQY
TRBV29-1,SVELPGTGGDQPQH
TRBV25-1,ASSGGGEQY
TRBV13,ASSSNPTGWQETQY
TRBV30,AWSVTSGYNEQF
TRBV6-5,ASRKLAEPQH
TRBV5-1,ASKTGLAPNEQF
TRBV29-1,SVGTTGYTDTQY
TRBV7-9,ASSPRDTSYEQY
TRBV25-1,ASSGGLKGNEQF
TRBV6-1,ASGKLQGSNQPQH
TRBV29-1,SVEEALAGGYEQY
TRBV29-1,SVVSGASYEQY
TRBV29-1,SVGTATTYEQY
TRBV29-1,SVEGTEETQY
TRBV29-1,SVIPGGIEQY
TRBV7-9,ASSKITDRAREQF
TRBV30,AWSETGSLGF
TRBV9,ASSVVAGGYTGELF
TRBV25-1,ASSDGSYEQY
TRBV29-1,SVILLGTGSYEQY
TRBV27,ASSFGRDNYGYT
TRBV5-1,ASSSGTGGNEQY
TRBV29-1,SVVPPGDYGYT
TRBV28,ASSFWGNTGELF
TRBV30,ASGQGDYT
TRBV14,ASSQGQTGTQY
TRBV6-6,ASSNRQGRQPQH
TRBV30,AWSLILGTANTEAF
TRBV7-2,ASSLDFGAYEQY
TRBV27,ASSSWGSGQY
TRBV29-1,SVRPGTEQY
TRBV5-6,ASSPNTGYEQY
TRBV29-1,SVVIRETLRTRNYGYT
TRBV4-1,ASSQVTNLGGQTEAF
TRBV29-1,SGAQGPYNEQF
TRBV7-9,ASSLEENTEAF
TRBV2,ASRPGTGGMPGQPQH
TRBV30,AWSVGQSYEQF
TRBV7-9,ASSPSGMGTNNSPLH
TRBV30,AWTTLGNEQF
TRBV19,ASSIMATGGYT
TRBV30,AWTDRVGYT
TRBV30,AWMGGEDGEVANTGELF
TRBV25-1,ASSEYGYQDMSYEQY